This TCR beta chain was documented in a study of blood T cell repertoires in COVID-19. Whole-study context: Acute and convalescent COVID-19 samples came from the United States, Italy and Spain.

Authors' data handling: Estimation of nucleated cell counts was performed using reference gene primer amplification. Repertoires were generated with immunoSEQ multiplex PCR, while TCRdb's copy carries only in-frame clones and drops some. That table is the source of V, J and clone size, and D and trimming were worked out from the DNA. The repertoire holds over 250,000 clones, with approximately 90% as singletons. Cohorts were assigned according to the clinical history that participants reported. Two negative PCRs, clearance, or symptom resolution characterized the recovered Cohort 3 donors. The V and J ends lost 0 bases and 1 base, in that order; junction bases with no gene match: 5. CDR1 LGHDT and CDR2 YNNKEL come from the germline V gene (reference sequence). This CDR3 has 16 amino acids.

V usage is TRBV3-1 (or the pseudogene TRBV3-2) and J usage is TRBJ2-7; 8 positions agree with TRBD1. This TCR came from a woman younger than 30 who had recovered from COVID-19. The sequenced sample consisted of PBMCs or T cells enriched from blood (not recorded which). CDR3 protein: CASSQDETGASYEQYF. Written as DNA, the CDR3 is TGTGCCAGCAGCCAAGATGAGACAGGGGCTTCCTACGAGCAGTACTTC.